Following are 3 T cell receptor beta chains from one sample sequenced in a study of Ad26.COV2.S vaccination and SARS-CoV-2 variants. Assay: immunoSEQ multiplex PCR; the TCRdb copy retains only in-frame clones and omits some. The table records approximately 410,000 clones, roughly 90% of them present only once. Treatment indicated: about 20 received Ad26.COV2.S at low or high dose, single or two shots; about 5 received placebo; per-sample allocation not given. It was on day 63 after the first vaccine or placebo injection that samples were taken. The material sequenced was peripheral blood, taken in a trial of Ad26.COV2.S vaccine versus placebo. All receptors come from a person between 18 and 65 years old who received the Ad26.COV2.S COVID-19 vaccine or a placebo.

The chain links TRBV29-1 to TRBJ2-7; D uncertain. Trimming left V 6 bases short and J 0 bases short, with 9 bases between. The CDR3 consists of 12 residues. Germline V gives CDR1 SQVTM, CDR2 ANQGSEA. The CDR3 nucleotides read TGCAGCGTCGAGACGGTCTCCTACGAGCAGTACTTC. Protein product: CSVETVSYEQYF.

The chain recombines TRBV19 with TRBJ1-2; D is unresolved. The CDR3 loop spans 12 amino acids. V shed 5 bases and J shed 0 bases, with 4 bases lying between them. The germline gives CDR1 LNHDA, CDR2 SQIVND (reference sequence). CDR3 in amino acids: CASSLPNYGYTF. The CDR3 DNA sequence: TGTGCCAGTAGTTTACCTAACTATGGCTACACCTTC. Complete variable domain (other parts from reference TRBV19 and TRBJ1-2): DGGITQSPKYLFRKEGQNVTLSCEQNLNHDAMYWYRQDPGQGLRLIYYSQIVNDFQKGDIAEGYSVSREKKESFPLTVTSAQKNPTAFYLCASSLPNYGYTFGSGTRLTVV.

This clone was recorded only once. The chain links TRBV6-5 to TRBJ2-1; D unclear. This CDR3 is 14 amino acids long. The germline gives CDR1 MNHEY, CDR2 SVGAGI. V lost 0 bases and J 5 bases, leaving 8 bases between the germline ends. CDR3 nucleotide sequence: TGTGCCAGCAGTTACTCTCCCAGGCACAATGAGCAGTTCTTC. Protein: CASSYSPRHNEQFF.